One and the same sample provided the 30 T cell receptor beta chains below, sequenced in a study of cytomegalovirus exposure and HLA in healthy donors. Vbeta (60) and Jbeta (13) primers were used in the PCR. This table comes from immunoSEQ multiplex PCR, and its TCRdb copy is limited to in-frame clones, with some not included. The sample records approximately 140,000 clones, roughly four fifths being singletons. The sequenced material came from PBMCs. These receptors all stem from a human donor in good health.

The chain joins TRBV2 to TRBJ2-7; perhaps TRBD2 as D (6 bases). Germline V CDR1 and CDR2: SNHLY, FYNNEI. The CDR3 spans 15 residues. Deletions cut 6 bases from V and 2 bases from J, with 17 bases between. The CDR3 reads CASRGGVQRPYEQYF. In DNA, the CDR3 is TGTGCCAGCAGGGGAGGCGTACAGCGACCCTACGAGCAGTACTTC.

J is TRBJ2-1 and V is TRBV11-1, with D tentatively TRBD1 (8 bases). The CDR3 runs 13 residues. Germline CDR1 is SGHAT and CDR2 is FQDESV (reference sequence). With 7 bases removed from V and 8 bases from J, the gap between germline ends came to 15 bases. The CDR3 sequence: CASTLTGGDEQFF. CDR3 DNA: TGTGCCAGCACCCTCACAGGGGGGGATGAGCAGTTCTTC.

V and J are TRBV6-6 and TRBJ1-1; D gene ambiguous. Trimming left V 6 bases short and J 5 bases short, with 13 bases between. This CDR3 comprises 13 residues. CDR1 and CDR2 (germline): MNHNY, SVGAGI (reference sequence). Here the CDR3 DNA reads TGTGCCAGCAGAGTAATGGCGGGGACTGAAGCTTTCTTT. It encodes CASRVMAGTEAFF.

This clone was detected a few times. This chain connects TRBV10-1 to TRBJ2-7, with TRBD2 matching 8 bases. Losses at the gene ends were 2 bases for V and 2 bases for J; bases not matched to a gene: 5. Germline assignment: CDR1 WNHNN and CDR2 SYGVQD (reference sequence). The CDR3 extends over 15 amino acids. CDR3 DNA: TGCGCCAGCAGTGAGAGCGGGAGTAGAACCTACGAGCAGTACTTC. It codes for CASSESGSRTYEQYF.

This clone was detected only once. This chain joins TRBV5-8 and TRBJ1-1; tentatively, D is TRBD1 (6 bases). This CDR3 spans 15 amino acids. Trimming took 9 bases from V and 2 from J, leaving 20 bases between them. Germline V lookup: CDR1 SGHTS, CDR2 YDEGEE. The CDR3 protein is CANTLFLTGNTEAFF. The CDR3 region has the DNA TGTGCCAACACACTATTTCTGACAGGCAACACTGAAGCTTTCTTT.

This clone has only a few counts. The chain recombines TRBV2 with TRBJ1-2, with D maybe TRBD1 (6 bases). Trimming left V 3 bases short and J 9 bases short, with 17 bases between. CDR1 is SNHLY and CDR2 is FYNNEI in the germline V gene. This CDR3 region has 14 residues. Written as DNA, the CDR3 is TGTGCCAGCAGTGACATCGGTACAGGGAGTAGCTACACCTTC. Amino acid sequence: CASSDIGTGSSYTF.

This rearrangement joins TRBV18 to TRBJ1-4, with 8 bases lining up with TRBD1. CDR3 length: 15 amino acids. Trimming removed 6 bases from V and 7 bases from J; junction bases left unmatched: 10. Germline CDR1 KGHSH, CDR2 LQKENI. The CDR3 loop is CASSTSQGVTEKLFF. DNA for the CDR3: TGTGCCAGCTCGACTTCACAGGGGGTGACTGAAAAACTGTTTTTT. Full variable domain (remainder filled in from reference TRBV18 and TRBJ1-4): NAGVMQNPRHLVRRRGQEARLRCSPMKGHSHVYWYRQLPEEGLKFMVYLQKENIIDESGMPKERFSAEFPKEGPSILRIQQVVRGDSAAYFCASSTSQGVTEKLFFGSGTQLSVL.

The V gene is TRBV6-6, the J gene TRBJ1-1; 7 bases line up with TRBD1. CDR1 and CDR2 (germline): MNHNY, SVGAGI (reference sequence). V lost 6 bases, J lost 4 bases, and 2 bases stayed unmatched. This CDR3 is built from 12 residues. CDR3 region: CASSGTATEAFF. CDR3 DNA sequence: TGTGCCAGCAGCGGGACAGCCACTGAAGCTTTCTTT.

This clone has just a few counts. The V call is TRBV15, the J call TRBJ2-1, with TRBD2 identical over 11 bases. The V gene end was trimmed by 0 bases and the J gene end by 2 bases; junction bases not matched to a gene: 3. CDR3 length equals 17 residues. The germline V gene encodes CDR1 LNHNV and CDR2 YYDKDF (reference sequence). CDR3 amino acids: CATSRELAGDTYNEQFF. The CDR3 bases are TGTGCCACCAGCAGAGAACTAGCGGGGGATACCTACAATGAGCAGTTCTTC.

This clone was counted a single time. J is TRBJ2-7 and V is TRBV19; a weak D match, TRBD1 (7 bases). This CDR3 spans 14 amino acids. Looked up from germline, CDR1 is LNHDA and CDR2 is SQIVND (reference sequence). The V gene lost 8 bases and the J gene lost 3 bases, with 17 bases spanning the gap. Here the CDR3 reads CASGQVGGDYEQYF. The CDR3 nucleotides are TGTGCCAGTGGACAGGTCGGGGGAGACTACGAGCAGTACTTC.

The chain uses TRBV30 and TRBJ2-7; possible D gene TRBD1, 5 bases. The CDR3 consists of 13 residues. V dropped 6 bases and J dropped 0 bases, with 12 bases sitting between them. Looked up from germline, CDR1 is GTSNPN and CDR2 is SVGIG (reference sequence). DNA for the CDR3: TGTGCCTGCAAGACAGTCTCCTCCTACGAGCAGTACTTC. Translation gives CACKTVSSYEQYF.

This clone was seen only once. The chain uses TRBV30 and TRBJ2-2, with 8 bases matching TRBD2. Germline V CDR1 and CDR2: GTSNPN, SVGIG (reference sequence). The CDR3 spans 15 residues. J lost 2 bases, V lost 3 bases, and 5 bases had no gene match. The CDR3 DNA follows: TGTGCCTGGAGGGGGGTAGCGGGAAACACCGGGGAGCTGTTTTTT. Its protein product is CAWRGVAGNTGELFF. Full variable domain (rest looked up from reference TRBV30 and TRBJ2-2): SQTIHQWPATLVQPVGSPLSLECTVEGTSNPNLYWYRQAAGRGLQLLFYSVGIGQISSEVPQNLSASRPQDRQFILSSKKLLLSDSGFYLCAWRGVAGNTGELFFGEGSRLTVL.

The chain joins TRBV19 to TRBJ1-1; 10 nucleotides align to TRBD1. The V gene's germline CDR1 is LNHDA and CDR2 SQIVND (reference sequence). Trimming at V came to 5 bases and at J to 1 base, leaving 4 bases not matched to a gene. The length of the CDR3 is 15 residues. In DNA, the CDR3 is TGTGCCAGTAGTGTGACAGGGGGCGGGAACACTGAAGCTTTCTTT. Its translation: CASSVTGGGNTEAFF.

The CDR3 reads CASSQWDRGSRYEQYF. For the CDR3, the DNA is TGCGCCAGCAGCCAATGGGACAGGGGGAGCCGGTACGAGCAGTACTTC. The rearrangement joins TRBV4-1 to TRBJ2-7, with TRBD1 matching 11 bases. CDR1 is MGHRA and CDR2 is YSYEKL in the germline V gene. V lost 2 bases, J lost 4 bases, and 7 bases stayed unmatched. There are 16 residues in the CDR3.

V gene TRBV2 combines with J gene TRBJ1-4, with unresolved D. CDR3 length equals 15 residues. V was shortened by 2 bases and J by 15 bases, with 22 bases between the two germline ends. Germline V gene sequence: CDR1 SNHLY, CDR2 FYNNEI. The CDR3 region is CASSECKGGGCWVFF. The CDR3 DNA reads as TGTGCCAGCAGTGAATGCAAAGGAGGAGGTTGTTGGGTGTTTTTT.

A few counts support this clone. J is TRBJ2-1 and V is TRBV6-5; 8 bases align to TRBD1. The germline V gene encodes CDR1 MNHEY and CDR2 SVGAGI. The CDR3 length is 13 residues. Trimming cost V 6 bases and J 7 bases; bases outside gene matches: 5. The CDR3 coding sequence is TGTGCCAGCAGGCAACAGGGGGTTAATGAGCAGTTCTTC. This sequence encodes CASRQQGVNEQFF.

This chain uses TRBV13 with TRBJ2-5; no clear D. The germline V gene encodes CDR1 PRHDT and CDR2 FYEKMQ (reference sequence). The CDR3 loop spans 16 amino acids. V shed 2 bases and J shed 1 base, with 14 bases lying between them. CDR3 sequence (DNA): TGTGCCAGCAGCTTAAAACTACCAAGCGCCCAAGAGACCCAGTACTTC. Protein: CASSLKLPSAQETQYF.

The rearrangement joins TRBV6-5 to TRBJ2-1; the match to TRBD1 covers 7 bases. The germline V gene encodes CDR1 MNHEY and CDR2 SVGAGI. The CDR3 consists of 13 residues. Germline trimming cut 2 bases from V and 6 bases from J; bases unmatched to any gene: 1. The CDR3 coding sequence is TGTGCCAGCAGTTACCCAGGGGGCAATGAGCAGTTCTTC. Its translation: CASSYPGGNEQFF.

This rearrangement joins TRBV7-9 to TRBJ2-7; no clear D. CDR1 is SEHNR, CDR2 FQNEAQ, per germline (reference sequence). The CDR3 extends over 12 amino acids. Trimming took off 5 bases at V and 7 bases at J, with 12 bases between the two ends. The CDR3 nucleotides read TGTGCCAGCAGCCGTTCGGGTGGGGAGCAGTACTTC. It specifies CASSRSGGEQYF.

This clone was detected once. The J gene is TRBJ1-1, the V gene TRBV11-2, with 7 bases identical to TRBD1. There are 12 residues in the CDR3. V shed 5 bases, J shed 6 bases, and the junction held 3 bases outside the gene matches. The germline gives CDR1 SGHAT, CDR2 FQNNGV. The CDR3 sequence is CASSHDRAEAFF. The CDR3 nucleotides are TGTGCCAGCAGCCACGACAGGGCTGAAGCTTTCTTT.

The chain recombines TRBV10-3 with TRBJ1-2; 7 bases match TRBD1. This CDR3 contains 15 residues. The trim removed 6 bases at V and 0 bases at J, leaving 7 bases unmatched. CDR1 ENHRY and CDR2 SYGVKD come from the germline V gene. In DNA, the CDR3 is TGTGCCATCAGAGACGCCGGGACAGCTAACTATGGCTACACCTTC. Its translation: CAIRDAGTANYGYTF.

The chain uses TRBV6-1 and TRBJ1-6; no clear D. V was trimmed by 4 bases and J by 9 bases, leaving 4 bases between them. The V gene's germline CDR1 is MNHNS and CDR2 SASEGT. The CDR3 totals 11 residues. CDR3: CASSAGSPLHF. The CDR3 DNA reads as TGTGCCAGCAGTGCCGGTTCACCCCTCCACTTT.

CDR3 bases: TGCGCCAGCAGCCAAGAAGGACTAGCGGGAGACAATGAGCAGTTCTTC. Translated, it gives CASSQEGLAGDNEQFF. V gene TRBV4-1 combines with J gene TRBJ2-1, with 13 bases matching TRBD2. Germline values: CDR1 MGHRA, CDR2 YSYEKL. V was pared by 0 bases and J by 5 bases, with 1 base of the junction left unmatched. The CDR3 covers 16 residues.

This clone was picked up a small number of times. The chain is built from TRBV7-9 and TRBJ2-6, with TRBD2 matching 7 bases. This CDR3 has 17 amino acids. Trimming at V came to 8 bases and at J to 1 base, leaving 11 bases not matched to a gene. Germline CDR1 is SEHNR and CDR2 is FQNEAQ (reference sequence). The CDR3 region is CASPSPQGGSGANVLTF. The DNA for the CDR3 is TGTGCCAGCCCCTCCCCCCAGGGAGGGTCTGGGGCCAACGTCCTGACTTTC.

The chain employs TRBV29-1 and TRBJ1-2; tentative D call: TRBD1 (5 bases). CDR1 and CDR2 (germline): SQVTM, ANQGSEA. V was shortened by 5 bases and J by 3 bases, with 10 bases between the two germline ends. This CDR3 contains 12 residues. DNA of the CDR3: TGCAGCGTTTCGGTAGGGGACTATGGCTACACCTTC. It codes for CSVSVGDYGYTF.

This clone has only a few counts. In DNA form, the CDR3 reads TGTGCCAGCAGCCCCGGGAACACAGATACGCAGTATTTT. It encodes CASSPGNTDTQYF. The chain combines TRBV6-4 with TRBJ2-3; D might be TRBD2 (5 bases). Germline V gene data show CDR1 as MRHNA and CDR2 as SNTAGT. This CDR3 is 13 amino acids long. V lost 6 bases and J 2 bases, leaving 9 bases between the germline ends.

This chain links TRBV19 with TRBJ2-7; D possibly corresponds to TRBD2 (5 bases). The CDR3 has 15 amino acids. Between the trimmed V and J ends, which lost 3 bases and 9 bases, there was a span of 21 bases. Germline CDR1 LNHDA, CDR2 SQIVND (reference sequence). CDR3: CASSMGDTNLRAQYF. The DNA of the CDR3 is TGTGCCAGTAGTATGGGAGACACAAACCTACGAGCGCAGTACTTC.

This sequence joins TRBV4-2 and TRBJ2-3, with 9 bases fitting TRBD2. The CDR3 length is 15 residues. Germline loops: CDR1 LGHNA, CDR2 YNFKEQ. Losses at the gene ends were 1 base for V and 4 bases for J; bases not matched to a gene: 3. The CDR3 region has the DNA TGTGCCAGCAGCCAAGGCGGGAGGGTACCAGATACGCAGTATTTT. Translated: CASSQGGRVPDTQYF.

The chain's CDR3 is CASSGTSGGDTQYF. CDR3 nucleotides: TGTGCCAGCAGTGGGACTAGCGGGGGAGATACGCAGTATTTT. The V call is TRBV6-4, the J call TRBJ2-3, with 13 bases identical to TRBD2. V lost 4 bases, J lost 5 bases, and 0 bases stayed unmatched. The CDR3 totals 14 residues. CDR1 is MRHNA, CDR2 SNTAGT, per germline.

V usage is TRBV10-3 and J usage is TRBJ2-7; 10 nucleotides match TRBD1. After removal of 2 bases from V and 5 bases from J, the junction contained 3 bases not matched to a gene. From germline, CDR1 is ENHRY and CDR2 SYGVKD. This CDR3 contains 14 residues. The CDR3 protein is CAISEGQGDNEQYF. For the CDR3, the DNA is TGTGCCATCAGTGAGGGACAGGGGGACAACGAGCAGTACTTC.